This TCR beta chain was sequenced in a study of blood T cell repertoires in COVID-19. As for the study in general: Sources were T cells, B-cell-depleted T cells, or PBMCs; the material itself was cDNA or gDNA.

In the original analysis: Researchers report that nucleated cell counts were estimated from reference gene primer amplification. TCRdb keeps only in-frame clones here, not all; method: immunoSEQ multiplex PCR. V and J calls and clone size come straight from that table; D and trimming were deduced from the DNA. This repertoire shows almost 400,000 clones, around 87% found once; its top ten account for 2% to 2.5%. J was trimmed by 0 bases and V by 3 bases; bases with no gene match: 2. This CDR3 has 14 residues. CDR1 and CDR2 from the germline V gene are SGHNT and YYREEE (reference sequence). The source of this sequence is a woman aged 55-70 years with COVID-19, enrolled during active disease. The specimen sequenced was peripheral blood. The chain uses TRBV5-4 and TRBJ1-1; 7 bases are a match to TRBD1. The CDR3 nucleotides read TGTGCCAGCAGCTGGGGACAGATGAACACTGAAGCTTTCTTT. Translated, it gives CASSWGQMNTEAFF. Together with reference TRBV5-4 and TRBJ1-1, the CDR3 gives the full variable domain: ETGVTQSPTHLIKTRGQQVTLRCSSQSGHNTVSWYQQALGQGPQFIFQYYREEENGRGNFPPRFSGLQFPNYSSELNVNALELDDSALYLCASSWGQMNTEAFFGQGTRLTVV.